A selection of T cell receptor beta chains follows, all from one sample in a study of Tregs in tolerant kidney transplant recipients. No antigen is known for these receptors. TCRdb's table, derived via immunoSEQ multiplex PCR, lists solely in-frame clones and lacks some. The sample shows about 44,000 clones, 95% to 96% of them seen only once. The specimen was Tregs from blood cultured with allogeneic cells. The receptors stem from a human donor in good health. The CDR3 runs from the conserved cysteine through the conserved F or W. Fields, in order: D gene, J gene, V gene, clone size, CDR3 protein, CDR3 DNA. D genes are given only for firm matches. Expanded clones are given a class, and other clones once, few, many or no size at all.

TRBD1	TRBJ1-1	TRBV5-1	-	CASSWGDRLNTEAFF	TGCGCCAGCAGCTGGGGGGACAGATTGAACACTGAAGCTTTCTTT
TRBD1	TRBJ1-1	TRBV29-1	once	CSVMYTGASEAFF	TGCAGCGTGATGTATACAGGGGCTTCTGAAGCTTTCTTT
-	TRBJ2-7	TRBV5-1	once	CASSLGQAFRGDEQYF	TGCGCCAGCAGCTTGGGACAGGCCTTCCGTGGGGACGAGCAGTACTTC
-	TRBJ2-7	TRBV7-8	-	CASSLVTGFSYEQYF	TGTGCCAGCAGCTTAGTGACCGGGTTCTCCTACGAGCAGTACTTC
TRBD1	TRBJ2-1	TRBV29-1	-	CSVSTGHVYNEQFF	TGCAGCGTATCGACAGGGCACGTCTACAATGAGCAGTTCTTC
-	TRBJ2-1	TRBV4-2	-	CASSQDLPSRNEQFF	TGTGCCAGCAGCCAAGATTTGCCTAGCCGGAATGAGCAGTTCTTC
-	TRBJ1-1	TRBV6-6	-	CASSYGGRTEAFF	TGTGCCAGCAGTTACGGGGGTCGAACTGAAGCTTTCTTT
-	TRBJ2-7	TRBV19	-	CASRSGRGSSYEQYF	TGTGCCAGTAGGAGTGGGCGGGGAAGCTCCTACGAGCAGTACTTC
TRBD1	TRBJ1-2	TRBV5-1	-	CASSWTGTGAVDGYTF	TGCGCCAGCAGCTGGACCGGGACAGGGGCCGTGGATGGCTACACCTTC
TRBD2	TRBJ2-3	TRBV19	-	CASSRGLAPTDTQYF	TGTGCCAGTTCCCGGGGACTAGCGCCCACAGATACGCAGTATTTT
-	TRBJ1-1	TRBV11-2	-	CASSADGNTEAFF	TGTGCCAGCAGCGCCGACGGGAACACTGAAGCTTTCTTT
-	TRBJ1-5	TRBV5-5	-	CASSWGFVDMTESNQPQHF	TGTGCCAGCAGCTGGGGGTTTGTGGATATGACAGAAAGCAATCAGCCCCAGCATTTT
-	TRBJ2-5	TRBV19	-	CASSIRPDSGGGETQYF	TGTGCCAGTAGTATCAGACCGGACAGTGGTGGAGGAGAGACCCAGTACTTC
TRBD1	TRBJ1-5	TRBV6-7	once	CASSEAWDRVQPQHF	TGTGCCAGCAGTGAAGCTTGGGACAGGGTTCAGCCCCAGCATTTT
-	TRBJ2-5	TRBV21-1	-	CASSIPGQKETQYF	TGTGCCAGCAGCATTCCGGGACAAAAAGAGACCCAGTACTTC
-	TRBJ1-3	TRBV6-5	-	CASSAGSGNTIYF	TGTGCCAGCAGTGCGGGATCTGGAAACACCATATATTTT
TRBD1	TRBJ1-2	TRBV10-2	-	CASSGWTGSYGYTF	TGCGCCAGCAGTGGCTGGACAGGGAGCTATGGCTACACCTTC
-	TRBJ1-4	TRBV7-9	-	CASSFRGEKLFF	TGTGCCAGCAGCTTCAGGGGAGAAAAACTGTTTTTT
-	TRBJ1-3	TRBV14	-	CASSSPVRSTIYF	TGTGCCAGCAGCAGCCCCGTTCGAAGCACCATATATTTT
TRBD2	TRBJ2-5	TRBV4-1	-	CASSRGTSGRGETQYF	TGCGCCAGCAGCCGTGGGACTAGCGGGAGAGGAGAGACCCAGTACTTC
TRBD1	TRBJ1-1	TRBV7-3	once	CASSAGTGGYTEAFF	TGTGCCAGCAGCGCCGGGACAGGGGGTTACACTGAAGCTTTCTTT
-	TRBJ2-7	TRBV5-1	-	CASSGYRASYEQYF	TGCGCCAGCAGCGGATACAGGGCCTCCTACGAGCAGTACTTC
-	TRBJ1-2	TRBV7-9	few	CAILEGDGRYGYTF	TGTGCCATCTTAGAGGGGGATGGACGATATGGCTACACCTTC
-	TRBJ2-5	TRBV10-3	-	CAISGSGVSGETQYF	TGTGCCATCAGTGGGAGCGGAGTTTCGGGGGAGACCCAGTACTTC
TRBD2	TRBJ2-7	TRBV18	-	CASSPKGLAGVEQYF	TGTGCCAGCTCACCTAAGGGACTAGCGGGGGTTGAGCAGTACTTC
-	TRBJ2-3	TRBV5-4	-	CVSGNPTGDTQYF	TGTGTGAGTGGAAACCCGACGGGAGATACGCAGTATTTT
-	TRBJ1-2	TRBV30	-	CAWRDNHYGYTF	TGTGCCTGGCGGGACAACCACTATGGCTACACCTTC
-	TRBJ2-7	TRBV15	-	CATSPVYTFYEQYF	TGTGCCACCAGCCCGGTTTACACCTTCTACGAGCAGTACTTC
-	TRBJ2-7	TRBV2	-	CASRLPWGGEQYF	TGTGCCAGCAGGTTGCCCTGGGGCGGCGAGCAGTACTTC
-	TRBJ2-7	TRBV10-3	-	CAISESTTSYEQYF	TGTGCCATCAGTGAGTCGACTACGTCCTACGAGCAGTACTTC
-	TRBJ2-1	TRBV27	once	CASSFPGGPEQFF	TGTGCCAGCAGTTTCCCAGGAGGACCTGAGCAGTTCTTC
-	TRBJ1-5	TRBV18	-	CASSPRQTANQPQHF	TGTGCCAGCTCACCACGCCAGACAGCAAATCAGCCCCAGCATTTT
-	TRBJ2-3	TRBV9	-	CASSGIWDTQYF	TGTGCCAGCAGCGGTATTTGGGATACGCAGTATTTT
-	TRBJ1-6	TRBV10-3	-	CAILPVGPKEIYNSPLHF	TGTGCCATCCTTCCTGTAGGTCCCAAAGAGATCTATAATTCACCCCTCCACTTT
-	TRBJ1-2	TRBV29-1	-	CSVPKGGGFYGYTF	TGCAGCGTCCCCAAAGGAGGGGGATTCTATGGCTACACCTTC
-	TRBJ2-7	TRBV5-6	-	CASSLAVEQYF	TGTGCCAGCAGCTTGGCTGTCGAGCAGTACTTC
-	TRBJ2-7	TRBV5-1	-	CASSLVGAQSYEQYF	TGCGCCAGCAGCTTGGTAGGGGCTCAATCCTACGAGCAGTACTTC
-	TRBJ1-2	TRBV6-5	-	CASSYFGRVVYGYTF	TGTGCCAGCAGTTACTTCGGCAGGGTCGTCTATGGCTACACCTTC
TRBD1	TRBJ1-1	TRBV10-2	-	CASSGTGPTEAFF	TGCGCCAGCAGCGGGACAGGGCCCACTGAAGCTTTCTTT
TRBD2	TRBJ2-3	TRBV2	-	CASRRGGLAGGTDTQYF	TGTGCCAGCCGGAGGGGAGGACTAGCGGGGGGAACAGATACGCAGTATTTT
-	TRBJ2-5	TRBV14	-	CASSQSGLKGETQYF	TGTGCCAGCAGCCAATCCGGGCTCAAGGGGGAGACCCAGTACTTC
TRBD2	TRBJ2-7	TRBV7-3	-	CASSFIAGDFYEQYF	TGTGCCAGCAGCTTCATAGCGGGAGATTTCTACGAGCAGTACTTC
-	TRBJ1-2	TRBV18	-	CASSPRTAFNYGYTF	TGTGCCAGCTCACCTCGGACAGCATTCAACTATGGCTACACCTTC
-	TRBJ2-7	TRBV6-5	-	CASSLPTGRASYEQYF	TGTGCCAGCAGTTTACCTACCGGCAGAGCCTCCTACGAGCAGTACTTC
-	TRBJ1-3	TRBV5-6	-	CASSLGWERGNTIYF	TGTGCCAGCAGCTTGGGATGGGAGAGAGGAAACACCATATATTTT
-	TRBJ1-1	TRBV19	-	CASSIGSRPRATAEAFF	TGTGCCAGTAGTATCGGATCCCGGCCCCGCGCGACCGCTGAAGCTTTCTTT
-	TRBJ1-2	TRBV5-1	once	CASSSDTNYGYTF	TGCGCCAGCAGCTCAGACACCAACTATGGCTACACCTTC
-	TRBJ1-1	TRBV20-1	-	CSARGREAFF	TGCAGTGCTAGGGGGCGCGAGGCTTTCTTT
TRBD1	TRBJ2-7	TRBV19	-	CASSPRDRIAYEQYF	TGTGCCAGTAGTCCCCGGGACAGGATAGCCTACGAGCAGTACTTC
TRBD1	TRBJ1-1	TRBV14	-	CASSPRTGARQAFF	TGTGCCAGCAGCCCCCGGACAGGGGCCAGACAAGCTTTCTTT
TRBD1	TRBJ1-1	TRBV7-9	-	CASSFRTGAKANTEAFF	TGTGCCAGCAGCTTTAGGACAGGGGCGAAAGCAAACACTGAAGCTTTCTTT
-	TRBJ1-4	TRBV19	-	CASTIRGTRNEKLFF	TGTGCCAGTACAATACGCGGGACGCGTAATGAAAAACTGTTTTTT
-	TRBJ1-2	TRBV5-4	-	CASSIDLRGDYGYTF	TGTGCCAGCAGCATAGACCTAAGGGGCGACTATGGCTACACCTTC